In its sample, the clone carrying this T cell receptor (beta chain) was seen many times. Antigen unknown. This sample stems from a study of early T cells in non-severe SARS-CoV-2 infection. Tagging with unique molecular identifiers was applied to individual cDNA molecules. TCRdb recomputed calls from the 5' RACE reads with MiXCR, one row per CDR3 protein. The sample records roughly 69,000 distinct CDR3 sequences, about a tenth being singletons. The V gene's germline CDR1 is MDHEN and CDR2 SYDVKM. The CDR3 is 15 residues long. V was clipped by 7 bases and J by 6 bases, with 21 bases between them. Findings and limits, study-wide: Matching results from VDJdb favored anti-spike CD8 responses, leaving private and CD4 specificities undetected.

V usage is TRBV28 and J usage is TRBJ1-1; maybe TRBD1 (6 bases). This material consisted of whole blood, taken at baseline. The sequence was collected from an adult who was a healthcare worker with PCR-confirmed SARS-CoV-2 infection or an uninfected control (not recorded which). The CDR3 DNA sequence: TGTGCCAGCAATAAACTGGACAGAAAGGGCCCTGAAGCTTTCTTT. It translates to CASNKLDRKGPEAFF.